The 32 T cell receptor beta chains below all came from one sample that was sequenced in a study of blood T cell repertoires in COVID-19. The protocol was immunoSEQ multiplex PCR, while the TCRdb copy is restricted to in-frame clones and leaves out a portion. The sample yields 35,000 to 45,000 clones, approximately 91% seen once. The sequenced sample was peripheral blood. These receptors came from a man between 65 and 85 years old with acute or convalescent COVID-19.

V usage is TRBV6-5 and J usage is TRBJ2-7; D gene unclear. The CDR3 has 14 amino acids. Germline V CDR1 and CDR2: MNHEY, SVGAGI. V lost 3 bases to trimming and J lost 0 bases, with 9 bases between them. The CDR3 loop reads CASSYKALSYEQYF. The CDR3 nucleotides are TGTGCCAGCAGTTATAAAGCTCTCTCCTACGAGCAGTACTTC.

This clone was recorded once. This chain uses TRBV7-3 with TRBJ1-2, with TRBD1 matching over 7 bases. J was trimmed by 5 bases and V by 4 bases; bases with no gene match: 13. Germline lookup yields CDR1 SGHTA and CDR2 FQGTGA. This CDR3 is 16 amino acids long. CDR3 protein: CASSSTPGPGGYGYTF. CDR3 nucleotide sequence: TGTGCCAGCAGCTCAACCCCGGGGCCAGGGGGGTATGGCTACACCTTC.

This chain joins TRBV29-1 and TRBJ1-1; a weak D match, TRBD1 (5 bases). There are 14 residues in the CDR3. The V end was cut by 5 bases, the J end by 10 bases, with 23 bases between. Germline V gives CDR1 SQVTM, CDR2 ANQGSEA. CDR3 in amino acids: CSVSGLRESQGAFF. DNA for the CDR3: TGCAGCGTTTCGGGACTCCGAGAGAGCCAGGGAGCTTTCTTT.

V and J are TRBV18 and TRBJ1-3; TRBD1 matches 9 bases. This CDR3 has 15 residues. The trim removed 8 bases at V and 0 bases at J, leaving 5 bases unmatched. CDR1 and CDR2 from the germline V gene are KGHSH and LQKENI. The CDR3 bases are TGTGCCAGCGCCGGGACAGGGCGCTCTGGAAACACCATATATTTT. The encoded protein is CASAGTGRSGNTIYF.

The genes are TRBV7-3 and TRBJ2-1, with TRBD1 identical over 9 bases. This CDR3 region has 14 residues. Germline-derived CDR1 and CDR2 are SGHTA and FQGTGA. V lost 3 bases and J lost 7; bases outside the gene matches: 4. In DNA form, the CDR3 reads TGTGCCAGCAGCTTGCGACAGGGGGTTAATGAGCAGTTCTTC. It is translated as CASSLRQGVNEQFF. Using reference TRBV7-3 and TRBJ2-1 for the parts outside the CDR3, the full variable domain is GAGVSQTPSNKVTEKGKYVELRCDPISGHTALYWYRQSLGQGPEFLIYFQGTGAADDSGLPNDRFFAVRPEGSVSTLKIQRTERGDSAVYLCASSLRQGVNEQFFGPGTRLTVL.

The chain combines TRBV5-5 with TRBJ2-7; D might be TRBD1 (6 bases). Trimming stripped 2 bases from V and 4 bases from J, with 16 bases between. The CDR3 is made up of 15 amino acids. The germline gives CDR1 SGHKS, CDR2 YYEKEE (reference sequence). CDR3 amino acids: CASSLNTGPDYEQYF. The CDR3 DNA is TGTGCCAGCAGCTTAAACACAGGGCCTGATTACGAGCAGTACTTC.

The chain employs TRBV7-2 and TRBJ1-4, with 10 positions matching TRBD1. Trimming removed 5 bases from V and 10 bases from J; junction bases left unmatched: 7. The CDR3 has 14 amino acids. Looked up from germline, CDR1 is SGHTA and CDR2 is FQGNSA. CDR3: CASSQGQGMRKLFF. The CDR3 coding sequence is TGTGCCAGCAGCCAGGGACAGGGGATGAGAAAACTGTTTTTT. Together with reference TRBV7-2 and TRBJ1-4, the CDR3 gives the full variable domain: GAGVSQSPSNKVTEKGKDVELRCDPISGHTALYWYRQSLGQGLEFLIYFQGNSAPDKSGLPSDRFSAERTGGSVSTLTIQRTQQEDSAVYLCASSQGQGMRKLFFGSGTQLSVL.

The chain combines TRBV6-4 with TRBJ2-2; TRBD1 might be the D (6 bases). V lost 3 bases, J lost 3 bases, and 11 bases lay in between. In germline, CDR1 is MRHNA, CDR2 SNTAGT. The CDR3 loop spans 15 amino acids. The CDR3 bases are TGTGCCAGCAGTGATACAGGGCGGGACACCGGGGAGCTGTTTTTT. Protein product: CASSDTGRDTGELFF.

This chain links TRBV7-2 with TRBJ2-7; a weak D match, TRBD1 (5 bases). In germline, CDR1 is SGHTA, CDR2 FQGNSA. The ends were cut back, 4 bases at V and 4 bases at J, with 14 bases in the middle. CDR3 length equals 14 residues. The CDR3 loop reads CASSWGEWVYEQYF. For the CDR3, the DNA is TGTGCCAGCAGCTGGGGCGAATGGGTTTACGAGCAGTACTTC.

The genes are TRBV9 and TRBJ1-6; 8 nucleotides agree with TRBD1. Losses at the gene ends were 3 bases for V and 6 bases for J; bases not matched to a gene: 5. Germline V gene sequence: CDR1 SGDLS, CDR2 YYNGEE. The CDR3 contains 15 residues. CDR3 loop: CASSATTGANSPLHF. CDR3 DNA sequence: TGTGCCAGCAGCGCCACGACAGGGGCTAATTCACCCCTCCACTTT.

This sequence joins TRBV19 and TRBJ1-2; D is unresolved. Germline CDR1 is LNHDA and CDR2 is SQIVND (reference sequence). The CDR3 has 15 residues. Trimming left V 3 bases short and J 0 bases short, with 11 bases between. The CDR3 here is CASSMHSRPNYGYTF. CDR3 DNA: TGTGCCAGTAGTATGCACAGCCGTCCTAACTATGGCTACACCTTC.

The chain couples TRBV11-3 to TRBJ2-5; D perhaps matches TRBD2 (6 bases). The CDR3 length is 14 residues. Trimming took 4 bases from V and 5 from J, leaving 14 bases between them. CDR1 is SGHNT and CDR2 is YENEEA in the germline V gene. Here the CDR3 reads CASSSGGVWETQYF. CDR3 bases: TGTGCCAGCAGCTCTGGCGGGGTTTGGGAGACCCAGTACTTC.

The table lists this clone with a few counts. The V and J genes are TRBV27 and TRBJ2-3; 7 nucleotides align to TRBD1. The CDR3 loop spans 14 amino acids. The ends lost 6 bases at V and 1 base at J; junction bases unmatched: 4. Germline V CDR1 and CDR2: MNHEY, SMNVEV (reference sequence). This chain's CDR3 is CASRRDSRTDTQYF. CDR3 DNA sequence: TGTGCCAGCAGACGGGACAGTCGCACAGATACGCAGTATTTT.

The chain combines TRBV28 with TRBJ2-7; D ambiguous. There are 13 residues in the CDR3. Germline values: CDR1 MDHEN, CDR2 SYDVKM. V was cut by 3 bases and J by 1 base, with 7 bases left in between. The CDR3 sequence is CASSLVQSYEQYF. CDR3 DNA sequence: TGTGCCAGCAGTTTGGTGCAGTCCTACGAGCAGTACTTC.

The V gene is TRBV7-2, the J gene TRBJ2-7, with TRBD1 matching 10 bases. The ends lost 5 bases at V and 1 base at J; junction bases unmatched: 2. Per germline, CDR1 SGHTA and CDR2 FQGNSA. CDR3 length: 14 residues. The CDR3 spells CASSRDRGSYEQYF. In nucleotides, the CDR3 is TGTGCCAGCAGCCGGGACAGGGGATCCTACGAGCAGTACTTC. The variable domain in full, with the rest retrieved from reference TRBV7-2 and TRBJ2-7, is GAGVSQSPSNKVTEKGKDVELRCDPISGHTALYWYRQSLGQGLEFLIYFQGNSAPDKSGLPSDRFSAERTGGSVSTLTIQRTQQEDSAVYLCASSRDRGSYEQYFGPGTRLTVT.

The V call is TRBV7-9, the J call TRBJ2-7, with D perhaps TRBD1 (6 bases). The CDR3 spans 13 residues. Deletions cut 7 bases from V and 6 bases from J, with 16 bases between. Germline values: CDR1 SEHNR, CDR2 FQNEAQ (reference sequence). CDR3 amino acids: CASTFSSGAEQYF. CDR3 sequence (DNA): TGTGCCAGCACCTTCAGCTCAGGGGCCGAGCAGTACTTC.

This chain links TRBV14 with TRBJ2-1, with 7 bases identical to TRBD2. This CDR3 has 13 amino acids. The J segment lost 6 bases and the V segment lost 4 bases, leaving 3 bases of the junction unmatched. In germline, CDR1 is SGHDN, CDR2 FVKESK. CDR3 bases: TGTGCCAGCAGCCGGCGGGAGAGCAATGAGCAGTTCTTC. This encodes CASSRRESNEQFF.

Points on this clone: A read error may account for a junction end that differs from germline. The chain joins TRBV6-2 or TRBV6-3 to TRBJ2-7; a possible D gene is TRBD2 (5 bases). CDR3 size: 13 residues. CDR1 is MNHEY and CDR2 is SVGEGT in the germline V gene. This CDR3 reads CASTYRGYYEQYF. CDR3 in DNA: TGTGCCAGCACTTACCGAGGGTACTACGAGCAGTACTTC.

This clone was picked up a small number of times. The CDR3: CASSPLNRAGVGELFF. Written as DNA, the CDR3 is TGTGCCAGCTCACCTCTAAATAGAGCGGGAGTCGGGGAGCTGTTTTTT. The chain carries TRBV18 and TRBJ2-2; 8 nucleotides agree with TRBD2. V was clipped by 3 bases and J by 7 bases; unmatched bases: 10. CDR1 KGHSH and CDR2 LQKENI come from the germline V gene. CDR3 length: 16 amino acids.

This chain joins TRBV7-3 and TRBJ2-1, with no clear D. Germline CDR1 SGHTA, CDR2 FQGTGA. The CDR3 runs 13 residues. Trimming removed 0 bases from V and 5 bases from J, with 5 bases in between. CDR3 sequence: CASSLTFNNEQFF. The CDR3 nucleotides read TGTGCCAGCAGCTTAACGTTCAACAATGAGCAGTTCTTC.

The chain has TRBV2 and TRBJ1-1; TRBD1 matches at 7 bases. V shed 8 bases, J shed 4 bases, and the junction held 4 bases outside the gene matches. From germline, CDR1 is SNHLY and CDR2 FYNNEI. The CDR3 sequence is 12 residues long. CDR3 in DNA: TGTGCCAGCGGTACAGGGGCCACTGAAGCTTTCTTT. Encoded protein: CASGTGATEAFF.

The chain joins TRBV5-4 to TRBJ1-3; a weak D match, TRBD1 (5 bases). Deletions cut 5 bases from V and 0 bases from J, with 9 bases between. Germline V gene sequence: CDR1 SGHNT, CDR2 YYREEE (reference sequence). CDR3 size: 14 residues. The CDR3 sequence is CASSSGYSGNTIYF. CDR3 nucleotides: TGTGCCAGCAGTTCAGGGTACTCTGGAAACACCATATATTTT.

This rearrangement joins TRBV18 to TRBJ1-3; D gene unclear. Trimming removed 0 bases from V and 0 bases from J, with 3 bases in between. Germline V gives CDR1 KGHSH, CDR2 LQKENI. There are 14 residues in the CDR3. The CDR3 sequence: CASSPPLSGNTIYF. In DNA form, the CDR3 reads TGTGCCAGCTCACCACCCCTCTCTGGAAACACCATATATTTT.

This clone came up once. This rearrangement joins TRBV24-1 to TRBJ1-1, with 7 bases lining up with TRBD1. The J segment lost 1 base and the V segment lost 7 bases, leaving 5 bases of the junction unmatched. The CDR3 extends over 14 amino acids. Germline CDR1 is KGHDR and CDR2 is SFDVKD. CDR3 protein: CATRGTASNTEAFF. The CDR3 DNA reads TGTGCCACCAGGGGGACAGCTTCGAACACTGAAGCTTTCTTT.

V and J are TRBV21-1 and TRBJ2-3; whether TRBD2, the table's D call, matches the DNA was not checked. TRBV21-1 is tagged as a pseudogene. This CDR3 is 17 amino acids long. CDR3 DNA sequence: TGTGCCAGCAGCGCAACTAGCGGGAGGGCCACCACAGATACGCAGTATTTT. It codes for CASSATSGRATTDTQYF.

CDR3 DNA: TGTGCCAGCAGCTTAGAATCCGGTGACGAGCAGTACTTC. It specifies CASSLESGDEQYF. The V and J genes are TRBV11-3 and TRBJ2-7, with D unresolved. This CDR3 is 13 amino acids long. Germline lookup yields CDR1 SGHNT and CDR2 YENEEA. V lost 0 bases and J lost 5, with 8 bases in between.

This chain links TRBV11-3 with TRBJ2-1; D might be TRBD1 (6 bases). The V end was cut by 5 bases, the J end by 0 bases, with 14 bases between. CDR1 and CDR2 (germline): SGHNT, YENEEA. The CDR3 is made up of 16 amino acids. The CDR3 region is CASSPTTGRSYNEQFF. CDR3 sequence (DNA): TGTGCCAGCAGCCCAACGACAGGCCGCTCCTACAATGAGCAGTTCTTC.

V usage is TRBV5-1 and J usage is TRBJ1-4, with D maybe TRBD1 (6 bases). This CDR3 has 16 amino acids. The germline V gene has CDR1 SGHRS and CDR2 YFSETQ. The germline V and J ends were trimmed by 4 bases and 0 bases, with 13 bases remaining between them. CDR3 in DNA: TGCGCCAGCAGCGTAGACAGGCGTGCAACTAATGAAAAACTGTTTTTT. Its translation: CASSVDRRATNEKLFF.

The J gene is TRBJ2-7, the V gene TRBV9, with TRBD1 matching 10 bases. Trimming at V came to 4 bases and at J to 5 bases, leaving 6 bases not matched to a gene. This CDR3 has 14 amino acids. The germline V gene has CDR1 SGDLS and CDR2 YYNGEE. The CDR3 loop is CASSIAGTGDEQYF. CDR3 bases: TGTGCCAGCAGCATTGCCGGGACAGGGGACGAGCAGTACTTC.

This chain connects TRBV18 to TRBJ2-1, with 9 positions matching TRBD2. V was pared by 6 bases and J by 7 bases, with 13 bases of the junction left unmatched. The CDR3 spans 16 residues. CDR1 is KGHSH, CDR2 LQKENI, per germline. The CDR3 here is CASSPGVAGAMNEQFF. For the CDR3, the DNA is TGTGCCAGCTCCCCCGGAGTAGCGGGAGCAATGAATGAGCAGTTCTTC.

This rearrangement joins TRBV2 to TRBJ2-6; D uncertain. The CDR3 extends over 14 amino acids. Looked up from germline, CDR1 is SNHLY and CDR2 is FYNNEI. V shed 6 bases and J shed 0 bases, with 6 bases lying between them. Here the CDR3 DNA reads TGTGCCAGCAGCCCTCTCTCTGGGGCCAACGTCCTGACTTTC. Amino acids: CASSPLSGANVLTF.

The chain employs TRBV19 and TRBJ2-7; 8 positions agree with TRBD2. Germline V gives CDR1 LNHDA, CDR2 SQIVND (reference sequence). This CDR3 has 15 amino acids. Germline trimming cut 3 bases from V and 2 bases from J; bases unmatched to any gene: 6. For the CDR3, the DNA is TGTGCCAGTAGTATGTCGGGGGGGCTTACCTACGAGCAGTACTTC. Its protein product is CASSMSGGLTYEQYF. Variable domain in full (rest from reference TRBV19 and TRBJ2-7): DGGITQSPKYLFRKEGQNVTLSCEQNLNHDAMYWYRQDPGQGLRLIYYSQIVNDFQKGDIAEGYSVSREKKESFPLTVTSAQKNPTAFYLCASSMSGGLTYEQYFGPGTRLTVT.